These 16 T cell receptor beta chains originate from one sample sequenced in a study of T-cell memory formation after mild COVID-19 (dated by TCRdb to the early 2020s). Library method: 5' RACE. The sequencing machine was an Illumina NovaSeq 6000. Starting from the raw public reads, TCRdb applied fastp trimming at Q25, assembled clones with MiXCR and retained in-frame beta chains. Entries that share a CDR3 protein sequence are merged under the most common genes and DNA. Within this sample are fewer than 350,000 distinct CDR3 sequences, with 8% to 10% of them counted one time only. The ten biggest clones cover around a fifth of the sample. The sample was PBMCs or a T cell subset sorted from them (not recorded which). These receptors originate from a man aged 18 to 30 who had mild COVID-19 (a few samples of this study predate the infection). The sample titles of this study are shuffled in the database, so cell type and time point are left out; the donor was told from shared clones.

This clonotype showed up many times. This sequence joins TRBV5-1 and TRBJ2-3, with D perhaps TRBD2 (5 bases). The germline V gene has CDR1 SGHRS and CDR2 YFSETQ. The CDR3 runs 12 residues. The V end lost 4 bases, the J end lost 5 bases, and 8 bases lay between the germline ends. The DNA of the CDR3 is TGCGCCAGCAGCGCGGACTTAGATACGCAGTATTTT. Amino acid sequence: CASSADLDTQYF.

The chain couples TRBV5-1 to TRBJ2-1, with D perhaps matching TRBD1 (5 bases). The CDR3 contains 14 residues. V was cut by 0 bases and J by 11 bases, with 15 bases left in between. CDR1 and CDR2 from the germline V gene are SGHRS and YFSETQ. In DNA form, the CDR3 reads TGCGCCAGCAGCTTGGAGGGTGGGGCCTGGCAGCAGTTCTTC. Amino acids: CASSLEGGAWQQFF.

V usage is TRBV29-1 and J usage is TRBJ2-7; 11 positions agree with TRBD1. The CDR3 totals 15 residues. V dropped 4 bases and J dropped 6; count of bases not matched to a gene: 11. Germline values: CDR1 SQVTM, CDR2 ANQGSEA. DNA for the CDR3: TGCAGCGTTGGGAACTGGACAGGGGGCGCTGGCGAGCAGTACTTC. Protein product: CSVGNWTGGAGEQYF.

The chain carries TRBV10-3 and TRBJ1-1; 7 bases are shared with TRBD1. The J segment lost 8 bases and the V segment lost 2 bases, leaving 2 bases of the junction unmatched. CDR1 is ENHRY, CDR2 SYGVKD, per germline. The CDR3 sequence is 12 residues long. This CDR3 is CAISEAGGEAFF. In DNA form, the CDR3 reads TGTGCCATCAGTGAGGCAGGGGGGGAAGCTTTCTTT.

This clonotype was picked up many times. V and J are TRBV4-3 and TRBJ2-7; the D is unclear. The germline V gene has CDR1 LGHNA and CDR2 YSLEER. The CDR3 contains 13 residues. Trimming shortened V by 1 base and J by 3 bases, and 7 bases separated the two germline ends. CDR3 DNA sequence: TGCGCCAGCAGCCAAGGCACCGGCTACGAGCAGTACTTC. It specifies CASSQGTGYEQYF.

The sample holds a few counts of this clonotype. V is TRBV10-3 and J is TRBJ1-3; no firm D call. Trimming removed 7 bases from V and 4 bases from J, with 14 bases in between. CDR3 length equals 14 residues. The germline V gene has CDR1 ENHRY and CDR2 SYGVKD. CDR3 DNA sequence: TGTGCCATCACAATAAGCTCTGACGGAAACACCATATATTTT. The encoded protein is CAITISSDGNTIYF.

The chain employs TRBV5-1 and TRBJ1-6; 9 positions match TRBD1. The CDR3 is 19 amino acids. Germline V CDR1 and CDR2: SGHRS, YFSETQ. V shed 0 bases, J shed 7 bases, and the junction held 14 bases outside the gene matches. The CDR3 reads CASSLGSGTGMPLNSPLHF. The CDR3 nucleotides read TGCGCCAGCAGCTTGGGCTCCGGGACAGGGATGCCTTTAAATTCACCCCTCCACTTT.

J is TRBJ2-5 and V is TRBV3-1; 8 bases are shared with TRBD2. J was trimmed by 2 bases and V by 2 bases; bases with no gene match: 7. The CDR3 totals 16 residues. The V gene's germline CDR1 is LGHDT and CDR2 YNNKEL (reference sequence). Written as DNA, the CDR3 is TGTGCCAGCAGCCAACCCCGAGCGGGGGCACAAGAGACCCAGTACTTC. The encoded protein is CASSQPRAGAQETQYF.

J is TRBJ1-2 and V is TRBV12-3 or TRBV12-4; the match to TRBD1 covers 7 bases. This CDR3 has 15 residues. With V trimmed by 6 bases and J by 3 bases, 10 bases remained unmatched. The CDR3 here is CASRPYRGGYYGYTF. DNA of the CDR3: TGTGCCAGCAGACCCTACAGGGGCGGTTACTATGGCTACACCTTC.

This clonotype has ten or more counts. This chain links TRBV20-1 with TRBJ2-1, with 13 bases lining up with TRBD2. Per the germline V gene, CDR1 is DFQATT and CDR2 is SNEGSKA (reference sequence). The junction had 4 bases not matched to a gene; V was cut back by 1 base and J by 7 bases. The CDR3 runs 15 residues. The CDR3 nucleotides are TGCAGTGCTAGAGCCGGGACTAGCGGGGTGAATGAGCAGTTCTTC. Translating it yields CSARAGTSGVNEQFF.

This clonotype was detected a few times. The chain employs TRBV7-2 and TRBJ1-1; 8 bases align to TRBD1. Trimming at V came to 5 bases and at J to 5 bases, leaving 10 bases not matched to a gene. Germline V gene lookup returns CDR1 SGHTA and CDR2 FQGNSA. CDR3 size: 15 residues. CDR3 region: CASSGQGNSGTEAFF. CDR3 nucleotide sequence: TGTGCCAGCAGCGGACAGGGTAATTCTGGGACTGAAGCTTTCTTT.

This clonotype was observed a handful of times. In DNA, the CDR3 is TGCGCCAGCAGCCCCTCCGGACAGGGGCCTTACAATGAGCAGTTCTTC. This encodes CASSPSGQGPYNEQFF. This sequence joins TRBV4-3 and TRBJ2-1, with 9 bases identical to TRBD1. The CDR3 runs 16 residues. The V gene end was trimmed by 4 bases and the J gene end by 4 bases; junction bases not matched to a gene: 8. Germline loops: CDR1 LGHNA, CDR2 YSLEER.

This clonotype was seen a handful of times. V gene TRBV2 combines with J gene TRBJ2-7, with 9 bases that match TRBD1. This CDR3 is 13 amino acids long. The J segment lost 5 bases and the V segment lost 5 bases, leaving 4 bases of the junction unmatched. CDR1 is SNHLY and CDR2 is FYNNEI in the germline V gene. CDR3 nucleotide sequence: TGTGCCAGCAGTCGGGACAGGGAAGACGAGCAGTACTTC. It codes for CASSRDREDEQYF.

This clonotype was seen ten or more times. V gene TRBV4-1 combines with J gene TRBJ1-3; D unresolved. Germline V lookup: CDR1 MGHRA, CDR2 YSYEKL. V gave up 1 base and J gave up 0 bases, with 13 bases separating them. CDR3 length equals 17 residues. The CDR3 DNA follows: TGCGCCAGCAGCCAAGGGAGGCAGGAGGGCTCTGGAAACACCATATATTTT. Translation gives CASSQGRQEGSGNTIYF.

The CDR3 here is CASSLNRDMANIQYF. CDR3 nucleotide sequence: TGTGCCAGCAGCTTGAACAGGGACATGGCGAACATTCAGTACTTC. The V and J genes are TRBV7-9 and TRBJ2-4, with D possibly TRBD1 on 6 matching bases. The CDR3 loop spans 15 amino acids. Per germline, CDR1 SEHNR and CDR2 FQNEAQ (reference sequence). Trimming cost V 3 bases and J 7 bases, with 16 bases left between them.

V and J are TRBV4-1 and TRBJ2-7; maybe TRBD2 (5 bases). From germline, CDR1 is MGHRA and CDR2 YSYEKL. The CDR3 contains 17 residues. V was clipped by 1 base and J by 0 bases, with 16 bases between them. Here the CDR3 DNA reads TGCGCCAGCAGCCAAGTCGACGACGGGGTGAGCTCCTACGAGCAGTACTTC. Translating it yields CASSQVDDGVSSYEQYF.